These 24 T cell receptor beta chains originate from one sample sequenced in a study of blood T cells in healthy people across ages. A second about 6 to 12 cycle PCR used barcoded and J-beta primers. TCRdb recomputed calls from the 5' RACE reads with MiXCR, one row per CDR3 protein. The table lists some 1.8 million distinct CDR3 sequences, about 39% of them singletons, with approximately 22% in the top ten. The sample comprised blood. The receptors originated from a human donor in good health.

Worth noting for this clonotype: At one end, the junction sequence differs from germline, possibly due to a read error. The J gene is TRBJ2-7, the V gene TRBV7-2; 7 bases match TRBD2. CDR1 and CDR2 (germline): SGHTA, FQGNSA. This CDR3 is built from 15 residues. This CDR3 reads CVSSYTGTTSYEQYF. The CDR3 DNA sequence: TGTGTCAGCAGCTACACCGGGACTACCTCCTACGAGCAGTACTTC.

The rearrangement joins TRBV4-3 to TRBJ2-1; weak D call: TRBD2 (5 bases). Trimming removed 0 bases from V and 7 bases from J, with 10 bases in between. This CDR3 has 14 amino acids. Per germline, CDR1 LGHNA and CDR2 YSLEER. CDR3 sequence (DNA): TGCGCCAGCAGCCAAGAGCCCCGCGGGAATGAGCAGTTCTTC. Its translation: CASSQEPRGNEQFF.

Here the CDR3 reads CASSLSYVLSSYEQYF. CDR3 in DNA: TGTGCCAGCAGTTTATCATACGTCTTGAGCTCCTACGAGCAGTACTTC. The gene calls are TRBV27 and TRBJ2-7; D gene uncertain. The CDR3 runs 16 residues. Trimming shortened V by 0 bases and J by 0 bases, and 12 bases separated the two germline ends. Germline values: CDR1 MNHEY, CDR2 SMNVEV (reference sequence).

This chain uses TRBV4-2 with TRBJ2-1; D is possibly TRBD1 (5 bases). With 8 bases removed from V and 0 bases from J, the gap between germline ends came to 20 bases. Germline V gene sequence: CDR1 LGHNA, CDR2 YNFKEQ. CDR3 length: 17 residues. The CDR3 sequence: CASSPRGGISSYNEQFF. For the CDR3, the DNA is TGTGCCAGCTCCCCTAGGGGTGGGATCAGCTCCTACAATGAGCAGTTCTTC.

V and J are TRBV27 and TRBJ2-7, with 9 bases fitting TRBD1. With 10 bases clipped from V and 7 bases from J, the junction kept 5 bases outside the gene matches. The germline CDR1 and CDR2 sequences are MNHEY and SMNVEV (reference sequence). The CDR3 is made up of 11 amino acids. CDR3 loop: CATHRGQEQYF. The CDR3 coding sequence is TGTGCCACCCACAGGGGGCAAGAGCAGTACTTC.

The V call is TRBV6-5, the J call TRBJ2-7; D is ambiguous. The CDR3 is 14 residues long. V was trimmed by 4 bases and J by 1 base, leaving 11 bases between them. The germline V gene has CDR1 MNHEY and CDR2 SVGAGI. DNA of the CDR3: TGTGCCAGCAGTTCCCCGGGTCTATCCTACGAGCAGTACTTC. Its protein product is CASSSPGLSYEQYF.

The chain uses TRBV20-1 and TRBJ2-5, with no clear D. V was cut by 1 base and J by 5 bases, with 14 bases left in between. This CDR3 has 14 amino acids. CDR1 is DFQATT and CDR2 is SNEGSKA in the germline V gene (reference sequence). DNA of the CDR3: TGCAGTGCTAGAGTTAGAGATGGCAGTGAGACCCAGTACTTC. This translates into CSARVRDGSETQYF.

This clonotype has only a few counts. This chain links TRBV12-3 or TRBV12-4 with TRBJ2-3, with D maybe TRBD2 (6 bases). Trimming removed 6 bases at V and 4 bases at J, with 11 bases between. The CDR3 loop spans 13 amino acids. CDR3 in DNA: TGTGCCAGCAGCGGGGGAATGTCAGATACGCAGTATTTT. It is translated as CASSGGMSDTQYF.

The CDR3 here is CATSRDPTGNYGYTF. As DNA, the CDR3 is TGTGCCACCAGCAGAGACCCGACAGGGAACTATGGCTACACCTTC. The J gene is TRBJ1-2, the V gene TRBV15, with 7 bases fitting TRBD1. Germline values: CDR1 LNHNV, CDR2 YYDKDF (reference sequence). With V trimmed by 0 bases and J by 2 bases, 3 bases remained unmatched. CDR3 size: 15 residues.

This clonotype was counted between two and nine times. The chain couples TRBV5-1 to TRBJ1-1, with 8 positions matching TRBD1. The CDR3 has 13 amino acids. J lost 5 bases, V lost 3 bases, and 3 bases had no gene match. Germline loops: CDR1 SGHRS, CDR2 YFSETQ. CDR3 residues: CASSWGQVTEAFF. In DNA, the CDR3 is TGCGCCAGCAGCTGGGGACAGGTGACTGAAGCTTTCTTT.

The CDR3 DNA is TGTGCCAGCAGTGAACTCAGGTCCGGGGAGCTGTTTTTT. Protein product: CASSELRSGELFF. The chain employs TRBV2 and TRBJ2-2; D is uncertain. The V end lost 2 bases, the J end lost 6 bases, and 7 bases lay between the germline ends. From germline, CDR1 is SNHLY and CDR2 FYNNEI. CDR3 length equals 13 residues.

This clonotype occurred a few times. The CDR3 here is CASSPTGKDTEAFF. The CDR3 bases are TGTGCCAGCAGTCCGACAGGGAAGGACACTGAAGCTTTCTTT. The chain employs TRBV6-1 and TRBJ1-1; 7 nucleotides align to TRBD1. This CDR3 is 14 amino acids long. Per germline, CDR1 MNHNS and CDR2 SASEGT. The V and J ends lost 5 bases and 3 bases, in that order; junction bases with no gene match: 6.

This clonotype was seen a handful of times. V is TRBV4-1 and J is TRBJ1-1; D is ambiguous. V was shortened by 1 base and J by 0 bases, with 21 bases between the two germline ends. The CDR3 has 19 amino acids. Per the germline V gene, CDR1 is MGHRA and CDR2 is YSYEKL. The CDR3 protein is CASSQGGRLRYSLNTEAFF. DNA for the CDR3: TGCGCCAGCAGCCAAGGGGGAAGGCTGAGGTACAGCCTGAACACTGAAGCTTTCTTT.

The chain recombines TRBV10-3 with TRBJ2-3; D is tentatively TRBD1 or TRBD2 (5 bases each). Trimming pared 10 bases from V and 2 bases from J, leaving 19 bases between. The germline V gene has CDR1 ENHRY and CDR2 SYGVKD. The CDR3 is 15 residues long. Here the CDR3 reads CATHHRDPNTDTQYF. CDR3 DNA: TGTGCCACACACCACCGGGACCCTAACACAGATACGCAGTATTTT.

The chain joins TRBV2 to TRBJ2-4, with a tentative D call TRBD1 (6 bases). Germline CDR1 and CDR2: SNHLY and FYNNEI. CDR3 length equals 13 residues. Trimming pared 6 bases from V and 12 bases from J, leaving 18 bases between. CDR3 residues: CASSPPLQGSQYF. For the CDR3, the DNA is TGTGCCAGCAGCCCCCCCCTGCAGGGGAGTCAGTACTTC.

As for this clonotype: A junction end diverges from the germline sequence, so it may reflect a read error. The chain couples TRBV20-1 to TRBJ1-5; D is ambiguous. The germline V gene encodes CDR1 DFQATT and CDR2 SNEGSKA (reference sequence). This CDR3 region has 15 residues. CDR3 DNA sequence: TGCGGTGCTAAAACGTTGGGCTATAGCAATCAGCCCCAGCATTTT. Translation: CGAKTLGYSNQPQHF.

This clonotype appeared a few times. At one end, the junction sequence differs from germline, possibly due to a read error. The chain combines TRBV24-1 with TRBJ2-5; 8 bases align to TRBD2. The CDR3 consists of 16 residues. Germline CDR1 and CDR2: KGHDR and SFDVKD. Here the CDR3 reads CATSQPYGGGKEAQYF. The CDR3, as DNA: TGTGCCACCAGTCAGCCTTACGGGGGGGGAAAAGAGGCCCAGTACTTC.

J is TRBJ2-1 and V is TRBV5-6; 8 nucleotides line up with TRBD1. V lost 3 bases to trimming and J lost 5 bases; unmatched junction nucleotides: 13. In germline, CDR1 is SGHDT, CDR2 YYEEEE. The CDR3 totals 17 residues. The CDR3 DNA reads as TGTGCCAGCAGCTCGGACAGGGTTTTTTCCCGAAACAATGAGCAGTTCTTC. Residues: CASSSDRVFSRNNEQFF.

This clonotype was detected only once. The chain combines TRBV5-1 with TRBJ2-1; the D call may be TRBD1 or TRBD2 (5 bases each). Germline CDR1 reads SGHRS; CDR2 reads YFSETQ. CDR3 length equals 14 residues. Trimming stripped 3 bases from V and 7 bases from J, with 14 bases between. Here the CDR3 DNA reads TGCGCCAGCAGCTCAACGGGACCGCTGAATGAGCAGTTCTTC. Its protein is CASSSTGPLNEQFF.

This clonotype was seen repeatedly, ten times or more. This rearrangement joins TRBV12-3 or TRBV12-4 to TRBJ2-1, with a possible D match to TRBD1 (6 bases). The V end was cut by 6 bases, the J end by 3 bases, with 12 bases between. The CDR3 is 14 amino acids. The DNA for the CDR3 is TGTGCCAGCAGATACCAGGGGAACTACAATGAGCAGTTCTTC. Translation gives CASRYQGNYNEQFF.

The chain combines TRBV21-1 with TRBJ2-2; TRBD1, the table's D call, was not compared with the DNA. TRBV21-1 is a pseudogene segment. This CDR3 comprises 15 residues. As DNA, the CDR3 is TGTGCCAGCTGCTTGGACAGTCACAGCACCGGGGAGCTGTTTTTT. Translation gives CASCLDSHSTGELFF.

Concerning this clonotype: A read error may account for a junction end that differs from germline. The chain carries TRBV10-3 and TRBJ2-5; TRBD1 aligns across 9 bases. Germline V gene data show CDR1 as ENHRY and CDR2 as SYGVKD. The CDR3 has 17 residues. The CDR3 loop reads CAIRGQGRSRAQETRYF. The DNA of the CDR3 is TGTGCCATCAGAGGACAGGGGCGCAGCAGGGCCCAAGAGACCCGGTACTTC.

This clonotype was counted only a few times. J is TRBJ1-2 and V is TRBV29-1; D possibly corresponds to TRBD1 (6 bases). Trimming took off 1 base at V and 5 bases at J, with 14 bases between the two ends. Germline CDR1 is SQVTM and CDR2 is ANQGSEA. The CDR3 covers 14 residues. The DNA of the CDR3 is TGCAGCGTTGAAGGGGGGGGCGGTGGATATGGCTACACCTTC. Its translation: CSVEGGGGGYGYTF.

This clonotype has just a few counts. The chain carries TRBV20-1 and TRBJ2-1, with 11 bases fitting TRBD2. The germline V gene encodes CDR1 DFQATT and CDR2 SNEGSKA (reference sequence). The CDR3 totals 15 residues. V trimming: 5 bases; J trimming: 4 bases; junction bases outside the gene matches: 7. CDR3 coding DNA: TGCAGTGCTGAGGAGGGACTAGCGGAATACAATGAGCAGTTCTTC. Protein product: CSAEEGLAEYNEQFF.